These 14 T cell receptor beta chains share one sample of origin, sequenced in a study of blood T cell repertoires in COVID-19. The data were produced by immunoSEQ multiplex PCR, yet TCRdb's version contains in-frame clones alone and is incomplete. The data show about 120,000 clones, roughly 80% seen once. The sample comprised peripheral blood. Source of these receptors: a man in his fifties with acute or convalescent COVID-19.

A few counts support this clone. The V call is TRBV5-1, the J call TRBJ1-2, with D uncertain. CDR1 SGHRS and CDR2 YFSETQ come from the germline V gene. The CDR3 extends over 13 amino acids. V was shortened by 0 bases and J by 8 bases, with 11 bases between the two germline ends. The CDR3 is CASSLGGLFGYTF. The CDR3 DNA reads as TGCGCCAGCAGCTTGGGAGGCCTCTTCGGCTACACCTTC. The full variable domain, with the rest looked up from reference TRBV5-1 and TRBJ1-2, is KAGVTQTPRYLIKTRGQQVTLSCSPISGHRSVSWYQQTPGQGLQFLFEYFSETQRNKGNFPGRFSGRQFSNSRSEMNVSTLELGDSALYLCASSLGGLFGYTFGSGTRLTVV.

The rearrangement joins TRBV6-5 to TRBJ1-5, with TRBD1 matching 7 bases. With 4 bases clipped from V and 6 bases from J, the junction kept 9 bases outside the gene matches. Germline V gene data show CDR1 as MNHEY and CDR2 as SVGAGI. This CDR3 has 15 residues. In DNA, the CDR3 is TGTGCCAGCAGTTCACAGGGGATCGGGTTTCAGCCCCAGCATTTT. Translation: CASSSQGIGFQPQHF.

This rearrangement joins TRBV4-1 to TRBJ2-7; 8 nucleotides agree with TRBD1. Germline CDR1 reads MGHRA; CDR2 reads YSYEKL. The CDR3 extends over 15 amino acids. Trimming at V came to 3 bases and at J to 0 bases, leaving 4 bases not matched to a gene. The DNA for the CDR3 is TGCGCCAGCAGCCAGGACAGGGTTAGCTCCTACGAGCAGTACTTC. Protein product: CASSQDRVSSYEQYF.

The chain employs TRBV7-8 and TRBJ1-4, with 7 bases matching TRBD1. Trimming took 4 bases from V and 1 from J; bases not matched to a gene: 3. The germline V gene has CDR1 SGHVS and CDR2 FQNEAQ. The CDR3 consists of 15 residues. The chain's CDR3 is CASSSDRVTNEKLFF. In nucleotides, the CDR3 is TGTGCCAGCAGCTCAGACAGGGTAACTAATGAAAAACTGTTTTTT.

The J gene is TRBJ1-1, the V gene TRBV16; TRBD1 aligns across 7 bases. CDR3 length: 14 amino acids. CDR1 is KGHSY, CDR2 FQNENV, per germline. The ends lost 2 bases at V and 1 base at J; junction bases unmatched: 1. CDR3 amino acids: CASSQDRANTEAFF. The CDR3 DNA reads as TGTGCCAGCAGCCAAGACAGGGCGAACACTGAAGCTTTCTTT.

This clone was seen only a few times. The genes are TRBV3-1 (or the pseudogene TRBV3-2) and TRBJ1-6, with TRBD1 as a possible D gene (5 bases). This CDR3 comprises 18 residues. Looked up from germline, CDR1 is LGHDT and CDR2 is YNNKEL (reference sequence). The V end lost 4 bases, the J end lost 7 bases, and 23 bases lay between the germline ends. The CDR3 DNA follows: TGTGCCAGCAGCCCTTACCCACAGGTGGTGGGCCAAAATTCACCCCTCCACTTT. Its translation is CASSPYPQVVGQNSPLHF.

In this sample, this clone turned up a few times. V usage is TRBV2 and J usage is TRBJ1-1; possible D gene TRBD1, 5 bases. V dropped 7 bases and J dropped 6 bases, with 15 bases sitting between them. CDR3 length equals 13 residues. The germline gives CDR1 SNHLY, CDR2 FYNNEI. CDR3 nucleotides: TGTGCCAGCAATTCGCCAGGGTTCGCTGAAGCTTTCTTT. This sequence encodes CASNSPGFAEAFF.

V is TRBV30 and J is TRBJ1-4; 10 bases line up with TRBD1. This CDR3 has 14 residues. V gave up 5 bases and J gave up 5 bases; unmatched junction bases: 5. The germline V gene has CDR1 GTSNPN and CDR2 SVGIG (reference sequence). The CDR3 DNA sequence: TGTGCCTGGGGGGACAGGGGATCGAATGAAAAACTGTTTTTT. Protein product: CAWGDRGSNEKLFF.

This clone appeared once. The rearrangement joins TRBV28 to TRBJ2-7, with 9 bases identical to TRBD1. This CDR3 is 15 amino acids long. V shed 1 base and J 2 bases; nucleotides not matched to a gene: 3. Germline V CDR1 and CDR2: MDHEN, SYDVKM. The CDR3 sequence: CASSLFGTGTYEQYF. The CDR3 coding sequence is TGTGCCAGCAGTTTATTCGGGACAGGGACCTACGAGCAGTACTTC.

J is TRBJ1-2 and V is TRBV5-4; D gene ambiguous. This CDR3 has 13 amino acids. Trimming took off 0 bases at V and 8 bases at J, with 11 bases between the two ends. Germline lookup yields CDR1 SGHNT and CDR2 YYREEE (reference sequence). The CDR3 coding sequence is TGTGCCAGCAGCTTGGCAGAGGTCGGGGGCTACACCTTC. It translates to CASSLAEVGGYTF.

This chain uses TRBV6-1 with TRBJ1-2; the match to TRBD1 covers 7 bases. This CDR3 has 13 residues. The germline gives CDR1 MNHNS, CDR2 SASEGT. V was clipped by 1 base and J by 7 bases; unmatched bases: 3. This CDR3 reads CASSEGQGGGYTF. Written as DNA, the CDR3 is TGTGCCAGCAGTGAAGGACAGGGAGGTGGCTACACCTTC.

J is TRBJ2-3 and V is TRBV28; 7 nucleotides line up with TRBD1. Unmatched junction bases numbered 10, after V lost 5 bases and J lost 5 bases. There are 15 residues in the CDR3. Germline CDR1 MDHEN, CDR2 SYDVKM. The CDR3 is CASSGVDRVKDTQYF. In DNA form, the CDR3 reads TGTGCCAGCAGTGGGGTTGACAGGGTAAAAGATACGCAGTATTTT. Full variable domain (outside the CDR3, taken from reference TRBV28 and TRBJ2-3): DVKVTQSSRYLVKRTGEKVFLECVQDMDHENMFWYRQDPGLGLRLIYFSYDVKMKEKGDIPEGYSVSREKKERFSLILESASTNQTSMYLCASSGVDRVKDTQYFGPGTRLTVL.

V is TRBV5-1 and J is TRBJ1-3; 9 nucleotides line up with TRBD1. V dropped 5 bases and J dropped 1; count of bases not matched to a gene: 4. Germline V gene data show CDR1 as SGHRS and CDR2 as YFSETQ. The length of the CDR3 is 15 residues. The CDR3 spells CASRAGQGSGNTIYF. The CDR3, as DNA: TGCGCCAGCAGGGCGGGACAGGGTTCTGGAAACACCATATATTTT.

This sequence joins TRBV6-5 and TRBJ1-1; TRBD1 might be the D (6 bases). The CDR3 sequence is 14 residues long. The germline CDR1 and CDR2 sequences are MNHEY and SVGAGI. With 6 bases removed from V and 1 base from J, the gap between germline ends came to 12 bases. CDR3 in amino acids: CASRPQGQNTEAFF. CDR3 nucleotide sequence: TGTGCCAGCAGACCACAGGGACAGAACACTGAAGCTTTCTTT.